The next 20 T cell receptor beta chains were all read from a single sample in a study of blood T cell repertoires in COVID-19. Sequencing used immunoSEQ multiplex PCR; TCRdb keeps in-frame clones, though not all of them. The sample has around 170,000 clones, about 80% seen once. Sequences were obtained from peripheral blood. These receptors were taken from a man aged 65 to 79 with active or convalescent COVID-19.

The chain carries TRBV10-3 and TRBJ2-7, with a tentative D call TRBD2 (6 bases). The CDR3 is made up of 13 amino acids. Trimming shortened V by 7 bases and J by 5 bases, and 15 bases separated the two germline ends. From germline, CDR1 is ENHRY and CDR2 SYGVKD. The CDR3 sequence: CAIKGTEGHEQYF. CDR3 nucleotide sequence: TGTGCCATCAAGGGGACGGAGGGTCACGAGCAGTACTTC.

The V gene is TRBV28, the J gene TRBJ2-3; maybe TRBD1 (6 bases). Per the germline V gene, CDR1 is MDHEN and CDR2 is SYDVKM. V lost 1 base and J 1 base, leaving 9 bases between the germline ends. The CDR3 spans 15 residues. The CDR3 region has the DNA TGTGCCAGCAGTTTATTGGACAGAGGCACAGATACGCAGTATTTT. This codes for CASSLLDRGTDTQYF.

This chain connects TRBV30 to TRBJ1-3; 7 bases match TRBD1. V shed 7 bases, J shed 0 bases, and the junction held 6 bases outside the gene matches. The CDR3 is 14 amino acids. Germline V gene sequence: CDR1 GTSNPN, CDR2 SVGIG (reference sequence). CDR3: CAFGQVFSGNTIYF. CDR3 nucleotide sequence: TGTGCCTTTGGACAGGTTTTCTCTGGAAACACCATATATTTT.

The V call is TRBV6-6, the J call TRBJ2-7; 7 nucleotides align to TRBD1. The CDR3 sequence is 16 residues long. The V segment lost 6 bases and the J segment 2 bases; nucleotides outside the gene matches: 13. Germline CDR1 and CDR2: MNHNY and SVGAGI (reference sequence). The CDR3 sequence: CASSSTRDRLTYEQYF. In nucleotides, the CDR3 is TGTGCCAGCAGCAGCACCCGGGACAGACTAACCTACGAGCAGTACTTC.

The chain has TRBV30 and TRBJ1-1; D perhaps matches TRBD1 (5 bases). CDR3 length: 14 amino acids. CDR1 and CDR2 from the germline V gene are GTSNPN and SVGIG (reference sequence). V was clipped by 5 bases and J by 6 bases, with 19 bases between them. CDR3 region: CAWSLGGSGAEAFF. The CDR3 DNA reads as TGTGCCTGGTCTCTCGGGGGGTCGGGCGCTGAAGCTTTCTTT.

This sequence joins TRBV10-3 and TRBJ2-2; weak D call: TRBD2 (5 bases). CDR3 length: 14 residues. CDR1 and CDR2 (germline): ENHRY, SYGVKD. The V end was cut by 6 bases, the J end by 2 bases, with 10 bases between. CDR3 coding DNA: TGTGCCATCAGCCCACGGGATAACACCGGGGAGCTGTTTTTT. Its translation is CAISPRDNTGELFF.

This chain links TRBV5-1 with TRBJ1-3; D is possibly TRBD1 (6 bases). CDR3 length: 13 residues. Germline lookup yields CDR1 SGHRS and CDR2 YFSETQ. The V end lost 2 bases, the J end lost 8 bases, and 11 bases lay between the germline ends. CDR3 amino acids: CASSFSGDDTIYF. CDR3 sequence (DNA): TGCGCCAGCAGCTTTTCAGGGGATGACACCATATATTTT.

V usage is TRBV27 and J usage is TRBJ1-5; D call uncertain. The germline V and J ends were trimmed by 3 bases and 6 bases, with 12 bases remaining between them. Germline loops: CDR1 MNHEY, CDR2 SMNVEV (reference sequence). The CDR3 has 14 residues. This CDR3 is CASSFRRSTQPQHF. The CDR3 DNA sequence: TGTGCCAGCAGTTTTCGGAGGTCTACTCAGCCCCAGCATTTT.

V gene TRBV3-1 (or the pseudogene TRBV3-2) combines with J gene TRBJ2-3; 7 bases are shared with TRBD1. This CDR3 has 16 amino acids. The J segment lost 4 bases and the V segment lost 1 base, leaving 8 bases of the junction unmatched. Per germline, CDR1 LGHDT and CDR2 YNNKEL (reference sequence). The CDR3 loop reads CASSQGRRGRADTQYF. The CDR3 nucleotides read TGTGCCAGCAGCCAAGGTCGAAGGGGGCGCGCAGATACGCAGTATTTT.

This chain connects TRBV3-1 (or the pseudogene TRBV3-2) to TRBJ2-7; 8 bases line up with TRBD2. With 4 bases clipped from V and 5 bases from J, the junction kept 10 bases outside the gene matches. Per the germline V gene, CDR1 is LGHDT and CDR2 is YNNKEL (reference sequence). The CDR3 has 15 amino acids. In DNA, the CDR3 is TGTGCCAGCAGCCCTCAACCGGGACTAGTGGACGAGCAGTACTTC. Translation: CASSPQPGLVDEQYF.

The chain employs TRBV7-8 and TRBJ2-3; tentative D call: TRBD2 (5 bases). This CDR3 has 13 amino acids. Trimming left V 5 bases short and J 0 bases short, with 6 bases between. Germline V gives CDR1 SGHVS, CDR2 FQNEAQ. The CDR3 DNA reads as TGTGCCAGCAGCAGGACTAGCACAGATACGCAGTATTTT. Translation gives CASSRTSTDTQYF.

The J gene is TRBJ1-1, the V gene TRBV12-3 or TRBV12-4; no reliable D call. The V end lost 2 bases, the J end lost 4 bases, and 8 bases lay between the germline ends. This CDR3 is built from 13 residues. The CDR3 is CASSLSTATEAFF. CDR3 coding DNA: TGTGCCAGCAGTTTATCCACAGCCACTGAAGCTTTCTTT.

This clone occurred a few times. V is TRBV3-1 (or the pseudogene TRBV3-2) and J is TRBJ1-1; 10 nucleotides match TRBD1. The CDR3 has 15 residues. J lost 2 bases, V lost 6 bases, and 6 bases had no gene match. Looked up from germline, CDR1 is LGHDT and CDR2 is YNNKEL (reference sequence). CDR3 in amino acids: CASRPETGGNTEAFF. Here the CDR3 DNA reads TGTGCCAGCAGACCAGAGACAGGGGGCAACACTGAAGCTTTCTTT.

This chain joins TRBV7-2 and TRBJ2-5; 9 bases agree with TRBD2. Germline V gene sequence: CDR1 SGHTA, CDR2 FQGNSA. The CDR3 is 15 residues long. V shed 2 bases and J 2 bases; nucleotides not matched to a gene: 3. CDR3 sequence reads: CASSLMAGGQETQYF. The CDR3 DNA follows: TGTGCCAGCAGCTTAATGGCGGGGGGGCAAGAGACCCAGTACTTC.

The chain carries TRBV27 and TRBJ2-7, with unresolved D. This CDR3 has 11 residues. The germline CDR1 and CDR2 sequences are MNHEY and SMNVEV (reference sequence). The V end was cut by 3 bases, the J end by 6 bases, with 6 bases between. The CDR3 sequence is CASSFRGEQYF. CDR3 nucleotides: TGTGCCAGCAGTTTTCGCGGCGAGCAGTACTTC.

The chain couples TRBV7-9 to TRBJ2-1; 11 positions match TRBD2. The V gene end was trimmed by 2 bases and the J gene end by 6 bases; junction bases not matched to a gene: 3. The CDR3 covers 15 residues. Germline V gene data show CDR1 as SEHNR and CDR2 as FQNEAQ (reference sequence). The CDR3 loop reads CASSLTSGRPNEQFF. CDR3 nucleotide sequence: TGTGCCAGCAGCTTAACTAGCGGGAGACCCAATGAGCAGTTCTTC.

This clone has just one count. The chain carries TRBV5-6 and TRBJ1-2, with D unclear. V gave up 0 bases and J gave up 6 bases, with 6 bases separating them. The CDR3 covers 12 residues. The germline gives CDR1 SGHDT, CDR2 YYEEEE. CDR3 coding DNA: TGTGCCAGCAGCTTGGGACACGATGGCTACACCTTC. Translated, it gives CASSLGHDGYTF.

This rearrangement joins TRBV2 to TRBJ1-5; D gene ambiguous. This CDR3 contains 13 residues. Germline V lookup: CDR1 SNHLY, CDR2 FYNNEI. V gave up 6 bases and J gave up 0 bases, with 6 bases separating them. CDR3 bases: TGTGCCAGCAGGATAGATAGCAATCAGCCCCAGCATTTT. Amino acid sequence: CASRIDSNQPQHF.

The chain employs TRBV5-4 and TRBJ1-6; TRBD1 aligns across 8 bases. Losses at the gene ends were 1 base for V and 7 bases for J; bases not matched to a gene: 13. Germline V gives CDR1 SGHNT, CDR2 YYREEE (reference sequence). The CDR3 sequence is 18 residues long. The CDR3 region has the DNA TGTGCCAGCAGCTTGCTGACAGGGGTGGGATTGATCAATTCACCCCTCCACTTT. Protein product: CASSLLTGVGLINSPLHF.

The CDR3 region is CASSFTRSTDTQYF. In DNA form, the CDR3 reads TGTGCCAGCAGCTTTACGCGGAGCACAGATACGCAGTATTTT. The V and J genes are TRBV7-2 and TRBJ2-3; D not resolved. Trimming removed 3 bases at V and 0 bases at J, with 7 bases between. Germline CDR1 and CDR2: SGHTA and FQGNSA. The CDR3 is 14 residues long. The full variable domain, rest sourced from reference TRBV7-2 and TRBJ2-3, is GAGVSQSPSNKVTEKGKDVELRCDPISGHTALYWYRQSLGQGLEFLIYFQGNSAPDKSGLPSDRFSAERTGGSVSTLTIQRTQQEDSAVYLCASSFTRSTDTQYFGPGTRLTVL.